These T cell receptor beta chains were read from a single sample in a study of CD8 T cells in Susac syndrome. TCRdb analysed the immunoSEQ multiplex PCR reads with MiXCR anew, one entry per CDR3 protein. The table has under 200,000 distinct CDR3 sequences, around 94% seen once. The sequenced sample was CD4+ T cells from PBMCs. Receptors were obtained from a human donor in good health. Both conserved end residues are part of each CDR3. Fields, in order: J gene, D gene, V gene, clone size, CDR3 DNA, CDR3 protein. D genes are given only for firm matches. Rows may omit the clone size; those that give it use once, few, many or a size class.

TRBJ1-1 NA TRBV25-1 NA TGTGCCAGCAGGCGAGATTGGGACACTGAAGCTTTCTTT CASRRDWDTEAFF
TRBJ2-3 NA TRBV9 NA TGTGCCAGCAGCGTAGGAACTAACTCAGCAGATACGCAGTATTTT CASSVGTNSADTQYF
TRBJ2-1 NA TRBV2 once TGTGCCAGCAGGTCGGGTTCAGAGCAGTTCTTC CASRSGSEQFF
TRBJ2-5 TRBD2 TRBV4-2 NA TGTGCCAGCAGCCAAGATATGCGGGGGGGCCGGGAGACCCAGTACTTC CASSQDMRGGRETQYF
TRBJ2-1 TRBD1 TRBV4-3 NA TGCGCCAGCAGCCTGGACAGGGGGGCCCACAATGAGCAGTTCTTC CASSLDRGAHNEQFF
TRBJ1-5 NA TRBV30 NA TGTGGGGGATCGTGGGGGCCCGGCAATCAGCCCCAGCATTTT CGGSWGPGNQPQHF
TRBJ1-4 TRBD1 TRBV4-3 NA TGCGCCAGCAGCCTCGACAGGGAAAATGAAAAACTGTTTTTT CASSLDRENEKLFF
TRBJ2-1 NA TRBV20-1 NA TGCAGTGCTGGGGGGGGACAGGTCTCCTACAATGAGCAGTTCTTC CSAGGGQVSYNEQFF
TRBJ2-5 NA TRBV12-3/TRBV12-4 few TGTGCCAGCAGTTTAGGGGCGTCGGAGACCCAGTACTTC CASSLGASETQYF
TRBJ2-2 TRBD1 TRBV2 NA TGTGCCACCGCTCCCCCGGGACAGGGGGGCTCCGGGGAGCTGTTTTTT CATAPPGQGGSGELFF
TRBJ2-5 NA TRBV5-8 NA TGTGCCAGCAACCCAGAACCATACCAAGAGACCCAGTACTTC CASNPEPYQETQYF
TRBJ1-3 NA TRBV4-3 NA TGCGCCAGCAGCCAAGATCGTCCTGGAAACACCATATATTTT CASSQDRPGNTIYF
TRBJ1-1 TRBD1 TRBV4-1 once TGCGCCAGCAGCCTAAAACCGGGACAGGGGACTGAAGCTTTCTTT CASSLKPGQGTEAFF
TRBJ2-3 NA TRBV9 NA TGTGCCAGCAGCGTAGAGGGACTGCCCACAGATACGCAGTATTTT CASSVEGLPTDTQYF
TRBJ1-5 TRBD1 TRBV6-2/TRBV6-3 once TGTGCCAGCCGAGGAAGGGGGCCAAATCAGCCCCAGCATTTT CASRGRGPNQPQHF
TRBJ1-4 NA TRBV9 NA TGTGCCAGCAGCGCCTTCGGGCAGGGAGGCGAAAAACTGTTTTTT CASSAFGQGGEKLFF
TRBJ2-7 TRBD1 TRBV29-1 NA TGCAGCGGGGACAGGCACGAGCAGTACTTC CSGDRHEQYF
TRBJ2-1 TRBD1 TRBV12-5 NA TGTGCTAGTGGTTCGCCGACAGGGGGGGAAGACTACAATGAGCAGTTCTTC CASGSPTGGEDYNEQFF
TRBJ2-5 NA TRBV20-1 NA TGCAGTGCTCGGAACCCGGAGACCCAGTACTTC CSARNPETQYF
TRBJ1-1 NA TRBV3-1 NA TGTGCCAGCAGCCAAGCTGAGGACGCTGAAGCTTTCTTT CASSQAEDAEAFF
TRBJ1-5 NA TRBV12-3/TRBV12-4 NA TGTGCCAGCAGTTCTACAGGGTTTCAGCCCCAGCATTTT CASSSTGFQPQHF
TRBJ2-2 NA TRBV18 NA TGTGCCAGCTCACCACGGGACGGGGAGCTGTTTTTT CASSPRDGELFF
TRBJ2-5 TRBD2 TRBV9 NA TGTGCCAGCAGCATAGGGACTACCCCAACAGAGACCCAGTACTTC CASSIGTTPTETQYF
TRBJ1-2 NA TRBV25-1 once TGTGCCCCTAAGTCCGATCGAGTTATCTATGGCTACACCTTC CAPKSDRVIYGYTF
TRBJ1-1 NA TRBV29-1 NA TGCAGCGTTGGCAGGGACGGGAACACTGAAGCTTTCTTT CSVGRDGNTEAFF
TRBJ2-7 TRBD1 TRBV7-9 NA TGTGCCAGCAGCCTAACAGGGGGAAACGTGTACTTC CASSLTGGNVYF
TRBJ2-3 TRBD2 TRBV6-5 NA TGTGCCAGCGAGGCCTGGGCGGGGGCAGATACGCAGTATTTT CASEAWAGADTQYF
TRBJ1-2 NA TRBV7-2 NA TGTGCCAGCAGCCACGGTTTAGCTAACTATGGCTACACCTTC CASSHGLANYGYTF
TRBJ2-1 NA TRBV12-3/TRBV12-4 NA TGTGCCAGCAGTTTAGCTGCTAGCTGGGTCTTC CASSLAASWVF
TRBJ2-1 NA TRBV2 NA TGTGCCAGCGCCGGGACTTACAATGAGCAGTTCTTC CASAGTYNEQFF
TRBJ2-6 TRBD1 TRBV20-1 NA TGCAGTGCTAGCGACAGGGAACCTGGGGCCAACGTCCTGACTTTC CSASDREPGANVLTF
TRBJ1-6 TRBD1 TRBV12-3/TRBV12-4 NA TGTGCCAGCAGTCGCACAGGGGACGGCGCACCCCTCCACTTT CASSRTGDGAPLHF
TRBJ2-7 TRBD1 TRBV29-1 NA TGCAGCGTTCCAGGGGGTGGCACTTCCTCCTACGAGCAGTACTTC CSVPGGGTSSYEQYF
TRBJ2-6 NA TRBV18 few TGTGCCAGCTCGCCCAGGGGATCTGGGGCCAACGTCCTGACTTTC CASSPRGSGANVLTF
TRBJ1-2 TRBD1 TRBV20-1 once TGCAGTGCTAGAGAGAGACAGGGGGCAGGCGGCTACACCTTC CSARERQGAGGYTF
TRBJ1-2 NA TRBV28 NA TGTGCCAGCAGTCCCCCCCTCCCGACGGGAAGCTATGGCTACACCTTC CASSPPLPTGSYGYTF
TRBJ2-7 TRBD2 TRBV28 NA TGTGCCAGCACGGGAGGCTCCGACGAGCAGTACTTC CASTGGSDEQYF
TRBJ1-2 NA TRBV24-1 NA TGTGCCACCAGTGATGGAGTATTTGATGGCTACACCTTC CATSDGVFDGYTF
TRBJ2-5 NA TRBV6-6 NA TGTGCCAGCAGCCGGGAAAGGGGGGGGCAAGAGACCCAGTACTTC CASSRERGGQETQYF
TRBJ1-1 TRBD1 TRBV11-1 NA TGTGCCAGCAGCTTGACAGGGGCGGGGTACACTGAAGCTTTCTTT CASSLTGAGYTEAFF
TRBJ2-7 NA TRBV9 NA TGTGCCAGCAGCGTAGGGGGGTTGGTCTACGAGCAGTACTTC CASSVGGLVYEQYF
TRBJ1-2 NA TRBV3-1 NA TGTGCCAGCAGCCGTTCTGAGACCGTGCTCTTC CASSRSETVLF
TRBJ2-4 TRBD1 TRBV5-4 once TGTGCCAGCAGCAACGTAGACGGACAGGGGAACATTCAGTACTTC CASSNVDGQGNIQYF
TRBJ1-2 NA TRBV29-1 NA TGCAGCGTTGGGAGCGGGTATGAAGGCTACACCTTC CSVGSGYEGYTF
TRBJ2-7 TRBD1 TRBV6-5 once TGTGCCAGCAGTTACAGGGGGCGGCAGGGAGAGCAGTACTTC CASSYRGRQGEQYF
TRBJ1-3 NA TRBV30 NA TGTGCCTGGAGTGTACGGCAGGCCCTATCTGGAAACACCATATATTTT CAWSVRQALSGNTIYF
TRBJ1-1 NA TRBV3-1 NA TGTGCCAGCAGCTATAGTTTTGTGAGCACTGAAGCTTTCTTT CASSYSFVSTEAFF
TRBJ2-7 TRBD1 TRBV24-1 NA TGTGCCACCAGTTTTGTGACAGGGGGCCCTTCCTACGAGCAGTACTTC CATSFVTGGPSYEQYF